This record covers a single TCR beta chain. This record comes from a study of blood T cell repertoires in COVID-19. Study summary: Sites in the United States, Italy and Spain provided acute and convalescent COVID-19 samples. From T cells, B-cell-depleted T cells, or PBMCs came the material, which was cDNA or gDNA.

Ages ranged from roughly 18 to 95 years, with residence in more than 20 US areas. Authors' methods: Estimation of nucleated cell counts was performed using reference gene primer amplification. Method: immunoSEQ multiplex PCR; TCRdb's copy keeps in-frame clones and lacks some. D and trimming come from the DNA, and the V and J calls and clone size come from that table. The data contain some 250,000 clones, around 93% of them singletons. V was clipped by 0 bases and J by 4 bases, with 16 bases between them. Germline CDR1 is SGHVS and CDR2 is FQNEAQ. CDR3 size: 17 residues. The chain has TRBV7-8 and TRBJ2-1; possible D gene TRBD2, 6 bases. The origin of this receptor is a human donor in a cohort exposed to, infected with or recovered from COVID-19 (not recorded which). The donor label of this sample is uncertain. The specimen was PBMCs or T cells enriched from blood (not recorded which). The CDR3 nucleotides read TGTGCCAGCAGCTTAGCGCAAGTCCGGGGGATATACAATGAGCAGTTCTTC. Translated, it gives CASSLAQVRGIYNEQFF. Full variable domain (missing parts from reference TRBV7-8 and TRBJ2-1): GAGVSQSPRYKVAKRGQDVALRCDPISGHVSLFWYQQALGQGPEFLTYFQNEAQLDKSGLPSDRFFAERPEGSVSTLKIQRTQQEDSAVYLCASSLAQVRGIYNEQFFGPGTRLTVL.